These 15 T cell receptor beta chains share one sample of origin, sequenced in a study of T cell clonality in common variable immunodeficiency. Their antigens remain unidentified. Overall study findings and caveats: Common variable immunodeficiency TCR beta sequences reportedly had fewer deletions and N-nucleotide insertions.

TCRdb's table, derived via immunoSEQ multiplex PCR, lists solely in-frame clones and lacks some. This sample has more than 20,000 clones, each found more than once. Sequencing was performed on peripheral blood mononuclear cells. The receptors were gathered from a human donor with common variable immunodeficiency.

This clone was counted at least ten times. This chain's CDR3 is CASSLAGQGDEQFF. Incomplete CDR3 DNA: TGTGCCAGCAGCTTGGCGGGCCAAGGGGATGAG. This chain joins TRBV5-4 and TRBJ2-1; the D gene is possibly TRBD1 (5 bases). The CDR3 end is not reached by the read, which stops 3 residues before it; the germline J gene fills it in. The germline V gene encodes CDR1 SGHNT and CDR2 YYREEE (reference sequence). This CDR3 comprises 14 residues. V was trimmed by 0 bases and J by 8 bases, leaving 12 bases between them.

This clone was seen repeatedly, ten times or more. The read ends 3 residues early relative to the CDR3; the germline J gene fills the gap. The genes are TRBV5-1 and TRBJ2-7; D is uncertain. The CDR3 length is 14 residues. Per the germline V gene, CDR1 is SGHRS and CDR2 is YFSETQ. The ends were cut back, 1 base at V and 3 bases at J, with 11 bases in the middle. CDR3 DNA (partial): TGCGCCAGCAGCTTGCCAGGAACGATCTACGAG. Residues: CASSLPGTIYE. The whole CDR3 protein reads CASSLPGTIYEQYF.

Notes on this clone: The DNA ends 3 residues before the CDR3 does, and the rest of the CDR3 is filled in from the germline J gene. This rearrangement joins TRBV5-1 to TRBJ2-7, with D possibly matching TRBD2 (6 bases). V was pared by 2 bases and J by 6 bases, with 18 bases between. The CDR3 contains 15 residues. Germline V lookup: CDR1 SGHRS, CDR2 YFSETQ. The DNA read from the CDR3 is TGCGCCAGCAGCTTAACTCGGGGGTTTGGTGGCGAG. It codes for CASSLTRGFGGE. The whole CDR3 sequence is CASSLTRGFGGEQYF. The full variable domain, completed using reference TRBV5-1 and TRBJ2-7, is KAGVTQTPRYLIKTRGQQVTLSCSPISGHRSVSWYQQTPGQGLQFLFEYFSETQRNKGNFPGRFSGRQFSNSRSEMNVSTLELGDSALYLCASSLTRGFGGEQYFGPGTRLTVT.

This clone was seen repeatedly, ten times or more. The read falls 3 residues short of the CDR3 end, and the missing part is taken from the germline J gene. This chain uses TRBV4-2 with TRBJ2-7; TRBD2 agrees at 10 bases. CDR3 size: 14 residues. From germline, CDR1 is LGHNA and CDR2 YNFKEQ. Germline trimming cut 1 base from V and 4 bases from J; bases unmatched to any gene: 1. Partial CDR3 DNA: TGTGCCAGCAGCCAAGCTAGCGGGAGTTACGAG. Amino acid sequence: CASSQASGSYE. The whole CDR3 is CASSQASGSYEQYF.

This clone was seen more than once but under ten times. The part of the CDR3 DNA that was read is TGTGCCAGCAGCTCACAGGGGTTTAGCTACAATGAG. Amino acids: CASSSQGFSYNE. The entire CDR3 reads CASSSQGFSYNEQFF. The J gene is TRBJ2-1, the V gene TRBV7-9; TRBD1 agrees at 7 bases. The sequenced fragment ends 3 residues before the CDR3 boundary, so the rest is inferred from the germline J gene. J was trimmed by 3 bases and V by 4 bases; bases with no gene match: 6. Germline CDR1 SEHNR, CDR2 FQNEAQ (reference sequence). This CDR3 contains 15 residues.

In its sample, this clone was seen a few times. The read terminates 3 residues ahead of where the CDR3 ends, so the germline J gene completes it. V is TRBV29-1 and J is TRBJ2-7, with D possibly TRBD2 on 6 matching bases. The V end was cut by 5 bases, the J end by 2 bases, with 13 bases between. The CDR3 is made up of 13 amino acids. Germline values: CDR1 SQVTM, CDR2 ANQGSEA. Partial CDR3 DNA: TGCAGCGTTTTAAGCGGGTACCCCTACGAG. Translated, it gives CSVLSGYPYE. The whole CDR3 sequence is CSVLSGYPYEQYF.

A note on this clone: The read ends 3 residues shy of where the CDR3 ends; the end is completed using the germline J gene. This rearrangement joins TRBV2 to TRBJ2-3; 9 bases line up with TRBD2. Germline CDR1 is SNHLY and CDR2 is FYNNEI. The CDR3 runs 15 residues. J was trimmed by 5 bases and V by 0 bases; bases with no gene match: 3. CDR3 sequence: CASSEASGSGDTQYF. Partial CDR3 DNA: TGTGCCAGCAGTGAAGCTAGCGGGAGCGGAGATACG.

This clone came up many times. Coverage ceases 3 residues before the CDR3 finishes, and the germline J gene fills in the end. This chain connects TRBV11-2 to TRBJ2-7; 9 positions match TRBD2. The CDR3 has 14 amino acids. Germline assignment: CDR1 SGHAT and CDR2 FQNNGV. V lost 1 base and J lost 3; bases outside the gene matches: 1. CDR3 sequence reads: CASSLGTSVYEQYF. Incomplete CDR3 DNA: TGTGCCAGCAGCTTAGGGACTAGCGTCTACGAG.

Points on this clone: The CDR3 end falls 3 residues outside the read, so it is completed with the germline J gene. This sequence joins TRBV18 and TRBJ2-7, with D tentatively TRBD2 (6 bases). V shed 3 bases and J shed 3 bases, with 18 bases lying between them. The CDR3 runs to 16 residues. Germline V gives CDR1 KGHSH, CDR2 LQKENI. The CDR3 sequence is CASSPTSATGLYEQYF. CDR3 DNA (partial): TGTGCCAGCTCACCCACCTCAGCCACGGGACTCTACGAG.

This clone has more than one count but fewer than ten. Sequencing ends 3 residues short of the CDR3 end; the germline J gene provides the rest. This chain connects TRBV7-6 to TRBJ1-2, with D tentatively TRBD1 (6 bases). The V end lost 1 base, the J end lost 3 bases, and 12 bases lay between the germline ends. The CDR3 contains 15 residues. From germline, CDR1 is SGHVS and CDR2 FNYEAQ. The DNA read from the CDR3 is TGTGCCAGCAGCTTAGGGTTGGACAGAGACTATGGC. This sequence encodes CASSLGLDRDYG. The CDR3 in its entirety is CASSLGLDRDYGYTF.

The chain's CDR3 is CASSGLTGGGANVLTF. CDR3 DNA, as far as it was read: TGTGCCAGCAGTGGACTGACGGGTGGAGGGGCCAACGTC. The chain combines TRBV6-1 with TRBJ2-6; D is undetermined. The read finishes 3 residues shy of the CDR3 end, and the germline J gene is used to complete it. Germline CDR1 is MNHNS and CDR2 is SASEGT. The germline V and J ends were trimmed by 4 bases and 4 bases, with 14 bases remaining between them. The CDR3 loop spans 16 amino acids.

This clone was recorded a few times. The read halts 3 residues ahead of the CDR3 end, with the missing end drawn from the germline J gene. The J gene is TRBJ2-7, the V gene TRBV18; D tentatively reads TRBD1 or TRBD2 (7 bases each). Germline V CDR1 and CDR2: KGHSH, LQKENI. The CDR3 has 14 amino acids. V lost 2 bases and J 3 bases, leaving 11 bases between the germline ends. The part of the CDR3 DNA that was read is TGTGCCAGCTCACCAGGGAGGGGGCTCTACGAG. Translation: CASSPGRGLYE. The full CDR3 sequence reads CASSPGRGLYEQYF.

Comment on this clone: The observed sequence ends 3 residues before the CDR3 terminus, with the missing tail filled in from the germline J gene. V and J are TRBV2 and TRBJ2-7; TRBD1 is a possible D gene (6 bases). This CDR3 is built from 13 residues. The V and J ends lost 6 bases and 2 bases respectively, with 11 bases between them. Germline CDR1 and CDR2: SNHLY and FYNNEI. This CDR3 reads CASRRDKPYEQYF. CDR3 DNA, as far as it was read: TGTGCCAGCAGAAGGGACAAACCCTACGAG.

This clone was seen a few times. The sequence runs out 3 residues before the end of the CDR3; the remainder is reconstructed from the germline J gene. J is TRBJ2-1 and V is TRBV7-3; 9 positions agree with TRBD2. Per germline, CDR1 SGHTA and CDR2 FQGTGA. CDR3 size: 14 residues. Trimming took 5 bases from V and 8 from J; bases not matched to a gene: 7. CDR3 region: CASSRLAVGYEQFF. The CDR3 bases that were read are TGTGCCAGCAGCCGACTAGCGGTGGGGTATGAG.

By its share, this clone is medium-sized. Read coverage stops 3 residues before the CDR3 terminus; the germline J gene supplies the remainder. This chain uses TRBV29-1 with TRBJ2-2; 12 bases align to TRBD2. CDR1 is SQVTM, CDR2 ANQGSEA, per germline. V was clipped by 4 bases and J by 0 bases; unmatched bases: 3. The CDR3 consists of 16 residues. CDR3 sequence reads: CSVGGLAGSNTGELFF. Incomplete CDR3 DNA: TGCAGCGTTGGAGGACTAGCGGGGTCGAACACCGGGGAG.